The sequence of this TCR beta chain was determined in a study of control samples from healthy donors and cancer patients. Unmatched junction bases numbered 6, after V lost 7 bases and J lost 4 bases. Per the germline V gene, CDR1 is MDHEN and CDR2 is SYDVKM. This CDR3 region has 14 residues. Only in-frame clones appear in the TCRdb table, and some are missing; sequencing was by immunoSEQ multiplex PCR. The sample yields more than 150,000 clones, about 94% seen once. This receptor was identified in a man aged 45-65 years in good health. The genes are TRBV28 and TRBJ1-4, with 7 bases that match TRBD1. Sample: blood. The CDR3 is CASTRGLINEKLFF. The DNA for the CDR3 is TGTGCCAGCACGAGGGGGCTGATTAATGAAAAACTGTTTTTT.